Sequencing of this T cell receptor beta chain was carried out in a study of CD8 T cells in ankylosing spondylitis. The study's findings and limits: Significant enrichment of disease-linked clones was reported in matched ankylosing spondylitis synovial fluid. Blood of patients with ankylosing spondylitis appeared to be characterized by a TCR beta motif of several highly homologous variants. The disease-linked clones had a CD8+ phenotype and low blood frequencies.

Generation of TCR beta libraries employed quantitative 5'-RACE incorporating molecular barcodes. One entry per CDR3 protein, called by TCRdb with MiXCR from the 5' RACE reads. The table includes 350,000 or so distinct CDR3 sequences, roughly 15% detected once. This clonotype has more than one count but fewer than ten. The target antigen is unknown. There are 15 residues in the CDR3. V lost 4 bases to trimming and J lost 7 bases; unmatched junction nucleotides: 12. Germline-derived CDR1 and CDR2 are SGHNT and YENEEA. The receptor was isolated from a male donor with ankylosing spondylitis or in good health (not recorded which). The rearrangement links TRBV11-3 to TRBJ2-7, with 8 bases fitting TRBD2. Sequenced material: blood, either unsorted or a sorted T cell fraction (not recorded which). CDR3 sequence: CASSSIAGTLGEQYF. As DNA, the CDR3 is TGTGCCAGCAGCTCAATAGCGGGGACCTTAGGGGAGCAGTACTTC.